The 26 T cell receptor beta chains presented below share a single source sample, sequenced in a study of T cell responses to AZD1222 COVID-19 vaccine. Sequencing used immunoSEQ multiplex PCR; TCRdb keeps in-frame clones, though not all of them. The sample lists roughly 120,000 clones, approximately 85% occurring once. The sample here was peripheral blood, taken on day 0 of AZD1222 vaccination. Every receptor here comes from an adult in good health.

The gene calls are TRBV11-3 and TRBJ1-2; TRBD1 matches 7 bases. CDR3 length: 17 residues. Trimming cost V 0 bases and J 5 bases; bases outside gene matches: 12. The germline V gene encodes CDR1 SGHNT and CDR2 YENEEA. CDR3 sequence: CASSLDLLLGQRYGYTF. DNA of the CDR3: TGTGCCAGCAGCTTAGACCTTTTATTGGGACAGCGATATGGCTACACCTTC.

The rearrangement uses TRBV4-1 and TRBJ1-2, with TRBD1 matching 8 bases. The CDR3 extends over 14 amino acids. Germline V lookup: CDR1 MGHRA, CDR2 YSYEKL. V lost 6 bases and J lost 4; bases outside the gene matches: 7. For the CDR3, the DNA is TGCGCCAGCAGGCCTAGGACAGGGAGCTATGGCTACACCTTC. It codes for CASRPRTGSYGYTF.

This clone was found once. This rearrangement joins TRBV14 to TRBJ1-4, with D unclear. CDR1 is SGHDN, CDR2 FVKESK, per germline. The CDR3 consists of 13 residues. V was cut by 4 bases and J by 3 bases, with 6 bases left in between. For the CDR3, the DNA is TGTGCCAGCAGCCGGGGTTCTAATGAAAAACTGTTTTTT. As protein: CASSRGSNEKLFF.

The genes are TRBV9 and TRBJ1-1; TRBD1 might be the D (6 bases). The CDR3 has 14 amino acids. V lost 3 bases and J lost 6, with 15 bases in between. Germline CDR1 and CDR2: SGDLS and YYNGEE. CDR3 nucleotides: TGTGCCAGCAGCGCACAGGGTAGGCTCGCTGAAGCTTTCTTT. This sequence encodes CASSAQGRLAEAFF.

V gene TRBV5-1 combines with J gene TRBJ2-5; tentatively, D is TRBD1 or TRBD2 (5 bases each). The CDR3 is 13 residues long. V was clipped by 7 bases and J by 1 base, with 11 bases between them. Germline values: CDR1 SGHRS, CDR2 YFSETQ. The CDR3 sequence: CASGGGGQETQYF. DNA for the CDR3: TGCGCCAGCGGGGGTGGAGGCCAAGAGACCCAGTACTTC.

This clone was seen more than once but under ten times. This chain uses TRBV5-6 with TRBJ2-3; D might be TRBD1 (5 bases). V dropped 2 bases and J dropped 0 bases, with 13 bases sitting between them. The CDR3 has 16 residues. The V gene's germline CDR1 is SGHDT and CDR2 YYEEEE. CDR3 in DNA: TGTGCCAGCAGCTTTTATCCGACAGAAAGCACAGATACGCAGTATTTT. This gives the protein CASSFYPTESTDTQYF.

The CDR3 nucleotides are TGTGCCAGCAGCTATGAGCCGGGTGGCTACACCTTC. Protein sequence: CASSYEPGGYTF. The V gene is TRBV14, the J gene TRBJ1-2; D not certain. This CDR3 region has 12 residues. Trimming removed 5 bases from V and 7 bases from J, with 11 bases in between. CDR1 SGHDN and CDR2 FVKESK come from the germline V gene.

The chain links TRBV30 to TRBJ2-7, with TRBD1 as a possible D gene (5 bases). Germline V gene sequence: CDR1 GTSNPN, CDR2 SVGIG (reference sequence). The CDR3 has 12 residues. Deletions cut 0 bases from V and 7 bases from J, with 10 bases between. The CDR3 is CAWSVGALEQYF. For the CDR3, the DNA is TGTGCCTGGAGTGTAGGGGCTCTGGAGCAGTACTTC.

The chain has TRBV24-1 and TRBJ2-1; D is possibly TRBD1 (6 bases). The CDR3 is made up of 13 amino acids. Germline-derived CDR1 and CDR2 are KGHDR and SFDVKD. Between the trimmed V and J ends, which lost 9 bases and 10 bases, there was a span of 18 bases. CDR3 protein: CATARQDGREQFF. CDR3 DNA sequence: TGTGCCACCGCCCGACAGGATGGGCGAGAGCAGTTCTTC.

The sample holds one count of this clone. The gene calls are TRBV7-3 and TRBJ2-3; 8 bases are shared with TRBD2. The CDR3 is 14 residues long. From germline, CDR1 is SGHTA and CDR2 FQGTGA. The ends lost 8 bases at V and 2 bases at J; junction bases unmatched: 6. The chain's CDR3 is CASGRGGPTDTQYF. Here the CDR3 DNA reads TGTGCCAGCGGACGGGGGGGCCCCACAGATACGCAGTATTTT.

As regards this clone: Other DNA sequences of this sample code for an identical CDR3. V and J are TRBV6-4 and TRBJ2-2; either TRBD1 or TRBD2 may fit D (5 bases each). CDR3 length equals 13 residues. Germline assignment: CDR1 MRHNA and CDR2 SNTAGT. V lost 3 bases and J lost 3, with 5 bases in between. CDR3 nucleotide sequence: TGTGCCAGCAGTGAGGGGGACACCGGGGAGCTGTTTTTT. Protein: CASSEGDTGELFF.

This clone was observed a few times. V is TRBV7-8 and J is TRBJ2-1, with 9 bases matching TRBD1. The junction had 6 bases not matched to a gene; V was cut back by 5 bases and J by 4 bases. Germline assignment: CDR1 SGHVS and CDR2 FQNEAQ. This CDR3 has 15 amino acids. The DNA for the CDR3 is TGTGCCAGCAGCCCCGACAGGGGGTCTTACAATGAGCAGTTCTTC. Translated: CASSPDRGSYNEQFF. Together with reference TRBV7-8 and TRBJ2-1, the CDR3 gives the full variable domain: GAGVSQSPRYKVAKRGQDVALRCDPISGHVSLFWYQQALGQGPEFLTYFQNEAQLDKSGLPSDRFFAERPEGSVSTLKIQRTQQEDSAVYLCASSPDRGSYNEQFFGPGTRLTVL.

The chain uses TRBV18 and TRBJ2-1; the match to TRBD2 covers 7 bases. The junction had 11 bases not matched to a gene; V was cut back by 0 bases and J by 3 bases. From germline, CDR1 is KGHSH and CDR2 LQKENI. This CDR3 has 18 amino acids. The CDR3, as DNA: TGTGCCAGCTCACCACCGATTTTCCTAGCGGAGGGCTACAATGAGCAGTTCTTC. It codes for CASSPPIFLAEGYNEQFF.

V is TRBV7-6 and J is TRBJ2-3; the match to TRBD2 covers 8 bases. Trimming removed 2 bases from V and 6 bases from J; junction bases left unmatched: 16. Germline assignment: CDR1 SGHVS and CDR2 FNYEAQ. The CDR3 has 18 amino acids. The CDR3 DNA reads TGTGCCAGCAGCTTAACCAGGAGCGGGGGACGAAAATGGGATACGCAGTATTTT. Translated, it gives CASSLTRSGGRKWDTQYF.

The chain has TRBV5-5 and TRBJ2-7; 8 bases line up with TRBD2. This CDR3 is 16 amino acids long. Germline V gene sequence: CDR1 SGHKS, CDR2 YYEKEE (reference sequence). The V and J ends lost 2 bases and 1 base, in that order; junction bases with no gene match: 8. CDR3 region: CASSLTGTRESYEQYF. Written as DNA, the CDR3 is TGTGCCAGCAGCTTAACCGGGACTAGGGAATCCTACGAGCAGTACTTC.

The V gene is TRBV4-3, the J gene TRBJ1-2, with D unclear. The germline V gene has CDR1 LGHNA and CDR2 YSLEER. V dropped 0 bases and J dropped 3 bases, with 8 bases sitting between them. This CDR3 contains 14 residues. CDR3: CASSQEPRYYGYTF. CDR3 DNA sequence: TGCGCCAGCAGCCAAGAACCACGGTACTATGGCTACACCTTC.

This clone was seen just once. The chain has TRBV20-1 and TRBJ2-5, with 9 bases fitting TRBD1. This CDR3 has 16 amino acids. The germline V gene encodes CDR1 DFQATT and CDR2 SNEGSKA (reference sequence). The junction had 13 bases not matched to a gene; V was cut back by 3 bases and J by 5 bases. The CDR3, as DNA: TGCAGTGCTAGTGACGGTTCAACAGGGGGCGATGAGACCCAGTACTTC. This codes for CSASDGSTGGDETQYF.

The chain combines TRBV7-2 with TRBJ1-4; D gene uncertain. CDR1 is SGHTA and CDR2 is FQGNSA in the germline V gene. This CDR3 has 14 amino acids. V lost 1 base to trimming and J lost 8 bases, with 11 bases between them. The CDR3 region is CASSLDGGREKLFF. The CDR3 DNA sequence: TGTGCCAGCAGCTTAGACGGAGGGCGGGAAAAACTGTTTTTT.

This chain links TRBV6-5 with TRBJ2-7; 11 bases line up with TRBD1. With 2 bases clipped from V and 6 bases from J, the junction kept 6 bases outside the gene matches. The CDR3 contains 15 residues. In germline, CDR1 is MNHEY, CDR2 SVGAGI. The CDR3: CASSYVGQGGLEQYF. The CDR3 nucleotides are TGTGCCAGCAGTTACGTGGGACAGGGGGGACTCGAGCAGTACTTC.

This clone was seen only once. The CDR3 here is CASSPEQGFGYGYTF. The CDR3, as DNA: TGTGCCAGTAGCCCTGAACAGGGATTCGGGTATGGCTACACCTTC. The chain links TRBV19 to TRBJ1-2, with TRBD1 as a possible D gene (6 bases). CDR1 and CDR2 (germline): LNHDA, SQIVND (reference sequence). The CDR3 extends over 15 amino acids. Trimming shortened V by 6 bases and J by 5 bases, and 19 bases separated the two germline ends.

This rearrangement joins TRBV7-9 to TRBJ1-2, with 7 bases that match TRBD1. V shed 0 bases, J shed 3 bases, and the junction held 1 base outside the gene matches. The CDR3 has 14 residues. Germline CDR1 is SEHNR and CDR2 is FQNEAQ (reference sequence). The CDR3 sequence is CASSLAGGHYGYTF. The CDR3 DNA follows: TGTGCCAGCAGCTTAGCAGGGGGCCACTATGGCTACACCTTC.

V usage is TRBV29-1 and J usage is TRBJ1-2; weak D call: TRBD1 (6 bases). Between the trimmed V and J ends, which lost 3 bases and 8 bases, there was a span of 13 bases. CDR1 SQVTM and CDR2 ANQGSEA come from the germline V gene. The CDR3 runs to 12 residues. The CDR3 nucleotides are TGCAGCGTTGACCGTGCAGGGGCGGGCTACACCTTC. Encoded protein: CSVDRAGAGYTF.

This clone was recorded only once. The V gene is TRBV11-2, the J gene TRBJ2-5; D remains ambiguous. The CDR3 contains 13 residues. V was trimmed by 5 bases and J by 5 bases, leaving 12 bases between them. From germline, CDR1 is SGHAT and CDR2 FQNNGV. The CDR3 DNA reads TGTGCCAGCAGCGCCAATGAACGGGAGACCCAGTACTTC. Its translation: CASSANERETQYF.

The V gene is TRBV5-1, the J gene TRBJ2-7; 10 bases match TRBD2. This CDR3 contains 16 residues. With V trimmed by 0 bases and J by 5 bases, 8 bases remained unmatched. Per germline, CDR1 SGHRS and CDR2 YFSETQ. Written as DNA, the CDR3 is TGCGCCAGCAGCTTGGAGGGTGCTAGCGGGAGTGACGAGCAGTACTTC. Its protein product is CASSLEGASGSDEQYF.

The chain employs TRBV11-2 and TRBJ1-1; D might be TRBD1 (6 bases). Germline CDR1 SGHAT, CDR2 FQNNGV. Trimming removed 5 bases from V and 1 base from J, with 14 bases in between. The length of the CDR3 is 15 residues. This chain's CDR3 is CASSPAGQRNTEAFF. The CDR3 region has the DNA TGTGCCAGCAGCCCAGCCGGACAGAGGAACACTGAAGCTTTCTTT.

This clone was observed a few times. The chain joins TRBV28 to TRBJ2-1; D might be TRBD2 (5 bases). CDR3 length: 16 residues. Per germline, CDR1 MDHEN and CDR2 SYDVKM. V was trimmed by 4 bases and J by 3 bases, leaving 16 bases between them. In nucleotides, the CDR3 is TGTGCCAGCAGTTCTACAAGGACTGGCCGCTACAATGAGCAGTTCTTC. Translated: CASSSTRTGRYNEQFF.